A single sample is the source of the 27 T cell receptor beta chains below, sequenced in a study of blood T cell repertoires in COVID-19. Sequencing was performed with immunoSEQ multiplex PCR; in TCRdb, only in-frame clones are kept and a portion is missing. The sample consists of 90,000 to 130,000 clones, around 74% of them appearing once. Sequencing used peripheral blood. These receptors were taken from a woman in her sixties or seventies with acute or convalescent COVID-19.

The chain couples TRBV10-3 to TRBJ2-7, with a weak D call TRBD1 (8 bases). CDR1 ENHRY and CDR2 SYGVKD come from the germline V gene. V dropped 6 bases and J dropped 1 base, with 19 bases sitting between them. This CDR3 comprises 16 residues. The CDR3 nucleotides are TGTGCCATCAGCCAAGGACAGGGAGGGGGTTCCTACGAGCAGTACTTC. Residues: CAISQGQGGGSYEQYF.

The chain employs TRBV7-2 and TRBJ1-1, with D hard to call. Germline lookup yields CDR1 SGHTA and CDR2 FQGNSA. CDR3 length: 15 amino acids. With 6 bases removed from V and 1 base from J, the gap between germline ends came to 15 bases. The CDR3 DNA sequence: TGTGCCAGCAGGCCTCATTCGACAAAGAACACTGAAGCTTTCTTT. Translating gives CASRPHSTKNTEAFF.

This clone was picked up one time. The chain recombines TRBV6-5 with TRBJ2-5; no definite D call. CDR1 MNHEY and CDR2 SVGAGI come from the germline V gene. The CDR3 extends over 10 amino acids. V lost 8 bases and J lost 5, with 6 bases in between. The CDR3 reads CASARETQYF. CDR3 in DNA: TGTGCCAGCGCCCGGGAGACCCAGTACTTC.

The chain recombines TRBV27 with TRBJ2-7; 9 bases map to TRBD1. The CDR3 loop spans 16 amino acids. Trimming removed 7 bases from V and 0 bases from J; junction bases left unmatched: 10. CDR1 and CDR2 (germline): MNHEY, SMNVEV (reference sequence). This CDR3 is CASMESGTGYSYEQYF. The CDR3 DNA sequence: TGTGCCAGCATGGAATCCGGGACAGGGTACTCCTACGAGCAGTACTTC.

This chain links TRBV28 with TRBJ1-2, with 10 bases matching TRBD1. Germline V gives CDR1 MDHEN, CDR2 SYDVKM. The V segment lost 4 bases and the J segment 8 bases; nucleotides outside the gene matches: 10. The CDR3 is 15 amino acids. The CDR3 is CASSSRTGGFRGYTF. CDR3 DNA: TGTGCCAGCAGTTCCAGGACAGGGGGGTTCCGGGGCTACACCTTC.

The genes are TRBV30 and TRBJ2-2; a weak D match, TRBD2 (6 bases). Germline V gives CDR1 GTSNPN, CDR2 SVGIG (reference sequence). This CDR3 has 14 amino acids. Trimming cost V 0 bases and J 7 bases, with 12 bases left between them. As DNA, the CDR3 is TGTGCCTGGAGTGTACTAACGGGAGTCGGGGAGCTGTTTTTT. Translating gives CAWSVLTGVGELFF.

The rearrangement links TRBV11-3 to TRBJ1-5, with D unresolved. The CDR3 extends over 16 amino acids. The germline V gene encodes CDR1 SGHNT and CDR2 YENEEA. V was pared by 5 bases and J by 4 bases, with 18 bases between. CDR3 protein: CASSLADKLGNQPQHF. As DNA, the CDR3 is TGTGCCAGCAGCCTAGCCGATAAACTAGGGAATCAGCCCCAGCATTTT.

The table lists this clone with a few counts. The rearrangement uses TRBV19 and TRBJ2-7; D possibly corresponds to TRBD1 (6 bases). The V gene's germline CDR1 is LNHDA and CDR2 SQIVND (reference sequence). The CDR3 covers 15 residues. Trimming shortened V by 4 bases and J by 6 bases, and 19 bases separated the two germline ends. The CDR3 bases are TGTGCCAGTAGTAGTCGGGACACCTTTCAGTCCGAGCAGTACTTC. As protein: CASSSRDTFQSEQYF. Full variable domain (outside the CDR3, taken from reference TRBV19 and TRBJ2-7): DGGITQSPKYLFRKEGQNVTLSCEQNLNHDAMYWYRQDPGQGLRLIYYSQIVNDFQKGDIAEGYSVSREKKESFPLTVTSAQKNPTAFYLCASSSRDTFQSEQYFGPGTRLTVT.

There are many counts of this clone. The genes are TRBV23-1 and TRBJ1-6; D is possibly TRBD1 (5 bases). TRBV23-1 is an ORF for which the function is uncertain. The V end lost 4 bases, the J end lost 8 bases, and 21 bases lay between the germline ends. The CDR3 has 17 residues. The CDR3 nucleotides read TGCGCCAGCAGTCCGCCGAGGTGGAGGGGTACGTATTCACCCCTCCACTTT. Protein sequence: CASSPPRWRGTYSPLHF.

This chain links TRBV7-3 with TRBJ2-3; D is perhaps TRBD1 (5 bases). The length of the CDR3 is 14 residues. V shed 2 bases and J shed 2 bases, with 8 bases lying between them. Germline V lookup: CDR1 SGHTA, CDR2 FQGTGA. The CDR3 loop is CASSLGANTDTQYF. CDR3 nucleotide sequence: TGTGCCAGCAGCTTAGGGGCTAACACAGATACGCAGTATTTT. The full variable domain, its missing parts supplied by reference TRBV7-3 and TRBJ2-3, is GAGVSQTPSNKVTEKGKYVELRCDPISGHTALYWYRQSLGQGPEFLIYFQGTGAADDSGLPNDRFFAVRPEGSVSTLKIQRTERGDSAVYLCASSLGANTDTQYFGPGTRLTVL.

This clone was seen a handful of times. Different DNA sequences within this sample yield the same CDR3. The chain couples TRBV5-4 to TRBJ1-2, with 9 bases fitting TRBD1. The CDR3 loop spans 13 amino acids. Germline loops: CDR1 SGHNT, CDR2 YYREEE (reference sequence). V dropped 5 bases and J dropped 3; count of bases not matched to a gene: 2. The CDR3 protein is CASRGQGYYGYTF. The CDR3 DNA is TGTGCCAGCAGGGGACAGGGATACTATGGCTACACCTTC.

The V and J genes are TRBV29-1 and TRBJ1-5; 9 bases are a match to TRBD1. The germline V gene encodes CDR1 SQVTM and CDR2 ANQGSEA. The junction had 2 bases not matched to a gene; V was cut back by 4 bases and J by 7 bases. The CDR3 sequence is 12 residues long. CDR3 in amino acids: CSVGTGEQPQHF. The DNA of the CDR3 is TGCAGCGTTGGGACAGGGGAGCAGCCCCAGCATTTT.

This chain connects TRBV19 to TRBJ1-5; D possibly corresponds to TRBD1 (6 bases). CDR3 length equals 13 residues. Deletions cut 7 bases from V and 9 bases from J, with 16 bases between. Looked up from germline, CDR1 is LNHDA and CDR2 is SQIVND (reference sequence). DNA of the CDR3: TGTGCCAGTACTGACGGACAGCCATCGCCCCAGCATTTT. Amino acids: CASTDGQPSPQHF.

The table lists this clone with a count of one. The chain carries TRBV14 and TRBJ2-2; possibly TRBD1 for D (5 bases). Per germline, CDR1 SGHDN and CDR2 FVKESK. The CDR3 extends over 16 amino acids. V gave up 1 base and J gave up 5 bases, with 14 bases separating them. The CDR3 reads CASSQAAPGKTGELFF. CDR3 nucleotide sequence: TGTGCCAGCAGCCAAGCGGCCCCAGGGAAGACCGGGGAGCTGTTTTTT.

V usage is TRBV23-1 and J usage is TRBJ1-5, with 7 bases fitting TRBD1. TRBV23-1 is identified as an open reading frame with a role that is uncertain. With V trimmed by 2 bases and J by 4 bases, 5 bases remained unmatched. This CDR3 comprises 15 residues. CDR3 region: CASSQPGQINQPQHF. CDR3 nucleotide sequence: TGCGCCAGCAGTCAACCGGGACAGATAAATCAGCCCCAGCATTTT.

V gene TRBV9 combines with J gene TRBJ2-2, with 11 bases that match TRBD2. There are 16 residues in the CDR3. Germline CDR1 is SGDLS and CDR2 is YYNGEE. The V segment lost 4 bases and the J segment 5 bases; nucleotides outside the gene matches: 7. The CDR3 DNA sequence: TGTGCCAGCAGCCCAGGGACTAGCGGACCGACCGGGGAGCTGTTTTTT. Translated: CASSPGTSGPTGELFF.

This clone was found once. The gene calls are TRBV29-1 and TRBJ2-7; 9 nucleotides match TRBD1. CDR3 size: 14 residues. Germline loops: CDR1 SQVTM, CDR2 ANQGSEA. V was pared by 6 bases and J by 7 bases, with 13 bases of the junction left unmatched. The CDR3 loop is CSVRVLQGAGEQYF. DNA for the CDR3: TGCAGCGTGAGGGTGTTACAGGGGGCTGGGGAGCAGTACTTC.

This clone was found a few times. The gene calls are TRBV6-1 and TRBJ2-2, with 7 bases identical to TRBD1. V gave up 2 bases and J gave up 4 bases; unmatched junction bases: 4. This CDR3 has 15 residues. Germline V CDR1 and CDR2: MNHNS, SASEGT. The CDR3 DNA is TGTGCCAGCAGTGAACGATACAGGGGCACCGGGGAGCTGTTTTTT. This gives the protein CASSERYRGTGELFF.

This clone was picked up a small number of times. The gene calls are TRBV10-3 and TRBJ1-2; 7 bases are shared with TRBD1. Trimming at V came to 10 bases and at J to 2 bases, leaving 13 bases not matched to a gene. Germline CDR1 reads ENHRY; CDR2 reads SYGVKD. This CDR3 spans 15 amino acids. Here the CDR3 reads CATYRRQGLNYGYTF. The CDR3 bases are TGTGCCACCTACCGCAGACAGGGTCTAAACTATGGCTACACCTTC.

The chain uses TRBV21-1 and TRBJ1-2; the D call of TRBD1 is as the table states it, not checked on the DNA. TRBV21-1 is flagged as a pseudogene. The CDR3 has 13 amino acids. The CDR3 loop reads CASRWGSLYGYTF. As DNA, the CDR3 is TGTGCCAGCAGGTGGGGCAGTCTCTATGGCTACACCTTC.

J is TRBJ1-1 and V is TRBV4-1; D ambiguous. The V end lost 0 bases, the J end lost 2 bases, and 10 bases lay between the germline ends. CDR1 is MGHRA, CDR2 YSYEKL, per germline. The CDR3 is made up of 15 amino acids. The chain's CDR3 is CASSQDSYLNTEAFF. CDR3 bases: TGCGCCAGCAGCCAAGATTCCTATTTAAACACTGAAGCTTTCTTT.

This rearrangement joins TRBV29-1 to TRBJ1-2, with D possibly matching TRBD1 (6 bases). This CDR3 spans 13 amino acids. The V gene's germline CDR1 is SQVTM and CDR2 ANQGSEA. V dropped 5 bases and J dropped 5 bases, with 15 bases sitting between them. The CDR3 protein is CSVYGQTSYGYTF. The CDR3 coding sequence is TGCAGCGTTTACGGACAGACGAGTTATGGCTACACCTTC.

The chain joins TRBV30 to TRBJ1-3, with TRBD1 matching over 8 bases. The CDR3 loop spans 16 amino acids. The J segment lost 1 base and the V segment lost 5 bases, leaving 10 bases of the junction unmatched. The germline V gene has CDR1 GTSNPN and CDR2 SVGIG (reference sequence). The CDR3 bases are TGTGCCTGGTCCAAATTCGACAGGGGATCTGGAAACACCATATATTTT. This codes for CAWSKFDRGSGNTIYF. Drawing the rest from reference TRBV30 and TRBJ1-3, the complete variable domain is SQTIHQWPATLVQPVGSPLSLECTVEGTSNPNLYWYRQAAGRGLQLLFYSVGIGQISSEVPQNLSASRPQDRQFILSSKKLLLSDSGFYLCAWSKFDRGSGNTIYFGEGSWLTVV.

A few counts support this clone. This rearrangement joins TRBV4-3 to TRBJ2-7; D is ambiguous. V lost 1 base and J lost 6, with 10 bases in between. CDR1 and CDR2 from the germline V gene are LGHNA and YSLEER. This CDR3 has 13 residues. CDR3 protein: CASSQVPGSEQYF. For the CDR3, the DNA is TGCGCCAGCAGCCAAGTTCCGGGTTCCGAGCAGTACTTC.

This clone came up a few times. The chain joins TRBV2 to TRBJ2-3; 8 bases fit TRBD2. V lost 6 bases, J lost 0 bases, and 11 bases stayed unmatched. The CDR3 spans 17 residues. Germline V gene data show CDR1 as SNHLY and CDR2 as FYNNEI. DNA of the CDR3: TGTGCCAGCAGGCCGGGGGGGGCCCCGGCTAGCACAGATACGCAGTATTTT. Protein: CASRPGGAPASTDTQYF.

CDR3 residues: CASSLQGSQIRETQYF. The CDR3 nucleotides read TGTGCCAGCAGCTTACAGGGCAGTCAAATAAGAGAGACCCAGTACTTC. The genes are TRBV7-2 and TRBJ2-5; TRBD1 is a possible D gene (5 bases). Trimming cost V 2 bases and J 4 bases, with 17 bases left between them. CDR3 length equals 16 residues. The germline gives CDR1 SGHTA, CDR2 FQGNSA. The full variable domain, rest sourced from reference TRBV7-2 and TRBJ2-5, is GAGVSQSPSNKVTEKGKDVELRCDPISGHTALYWYRQSLGQGLEFLIYFQGNSAPDKSGLPSDRFSAERTGGSVSTLTIQRTQQEDSAVYLCASSLQGSQIRETQYFGPGTRLLVL.

This clone was counted once. V gene TRBV6-5 combines with J gene TRBJ1-2; D ambiguous. This CDR3 has 12 amino acids. V was cut by 6 bases and J by 5 bases, with 10 bases left in between. In germline, CDR1 is MNHEY, CDR2 SVGAGI. CDR3 sequence: CASRTEKYGYTF. CDR3 sequence (DNA): TGTGCCAGCAGAACAGAGAAGTATGGCTACACCTTC.